The 27 T cell receptor beta chains reported below all come from one sample, sequenced in a study of T-cell reconstitution after alpha-beta-depleted transplantation in children. Unique molecular identifiers tagged the TCRbeta library. Each CDR3 protein is one row after TCRdb ran MiXCR on the PCR reads. The sample has 780,000 or so distinct CDR3 sequences, roughly 15% seen once. This sample comprised PBMCs, mostly from graft donor cells, obtained 360 days after TCRalphabeta/CD19-depleted stem cell transplant. The source of these receptors is a male patient between 5 and 17 years old who had a stem cell transplant for acute lymphoblastic leukemia, so the T cells may come from the graft donor.

The chain links TRBV20-1 to TRBJ2-7; 10 bases are shared with TRBD2. Looked up from germline, CDR1 is DFQATT and CDR2 is SNEGSKA (reference sequence). The ends lost 5 bases at V and 0 bases at J; junction bases unmatched: 4. CDR3 length: 14 amino acids. CDR3 sequence reads: CSAVKREGSYEQYF. The CDR3 coding sequence is TGCAGTGCTGTAAAGCGGGAGGGCTCCTACGAGCAGTACTTC.

This clonotype was observed a handful of times. The J gene is TRBJ1-4, the V gene TRBV6-1; D is ambiguous. The CDR3 totals 16 residues. The V gene lost 4 bases and the J gene lost 2 bases, with 14 bases spanning the gap. Germline CDR1 and CDR2: MNHNS and SASEGT. The CDR3 protein is CASSVHRERTNEKLFF. The CDR3 region has the DNA TGTGCCAGCAGTGTTCATCGGGAAAGGACTAATGAAAAACTGTTTTTT.

This clonotype has just a few counts. This chain connects TRBV4-1 to TRBJ2-7, with 12 bases lining up with TRBD2. The V segment lost 2 bases and the J segment 3 bases; nucleotides outside the gene matches: 2. This CDR3 has 15 residues. Per germline, CDR1 MGHRA and CDR2 YSYEKL. CDR3 protein: CASSQPGLAGYEQYF. The CDR3 DNA is TGCGCCAGCAGCCAACCGGGACTAGCGGGCTACGAGCAGTACTTC.

J is TRBJ2-3 and V is TRBV7-2, with 9 bases that match TRBD2. The CDR3 runs to 17 residues. The germline V gene has CDR1 SGHTA and CDR2 FQGNSA. J lost 0 bases, V lost 3 bases, and 7 bases had no gene match. The DNA for the CDR3 is TGTGCCAGCAGCTTTACCCTCCTAGCGGGAAGCACAGATACGCAGTATTTT. It encodes CASSFTLLAGSTDTQYF.

Ten or more counts support this clonotype. The V gene is TRBV4-1, the J gene TRBJ2-3; 9 bases fit TRBD2. This CDR3 region has 16 residues. V lost 6 bases, J lost 0 bases, and 7 bases stayed unmatched. Germline CDR1 MGHRA, CDR2 YSYEKL. For the CDR3, the DNA is TGCGCCAGCAGAAGTCTAGCGGGAAGAAGCACAGATACGCAGTATTTT. It encodes CASRSLAGRSTDTQYF.

This chain joins TRBV15 and TRBJ2-1; D is unresolved. V lost 0 bases and J 6 bases, leaving 18 bases between the germline ends. The CDR3 loop spans 17 amino acids. Germline assignment: CDR1 LNHNV and CDR2 YYDKDF (reference sequence). The chain's CDR3 is CATSRDPAVSLSNEQFF. The CDR3 DNA reads TGTGCCACCAGCAGAGATCCGGCTGTTTCTCTTTCCAATGAGCAGTTCTTC. Looking up the rest from reference TRBV15 and TRBJ2-1 gives the full variable domain: DAMVIQNPRYQVTQFGKPVTLSCSQTLNHNVMYWYQQKSSQAPKLLFHYYDKDFNNEADTPDNFQSRRPNTSFCFLDIRSPGLGDTAMYLCATSRDPAVSLSNEQFFGPGTRLTVL.

The table lists this clonotype with a few counts. This chain connects TRBV6-5 to TRBJ2-2, with unresolved D. Germline CDR1 is MNHEY and CDR2 is SVGAGI. The CDR3 has 16 residues. Trimming shortened V by 0 bases and J by 2 bases, and 10 bases separated the two germline ends. The CDR3, as DNA: TGTGCCAGCAGTTACTCGAGACTTAAAAACACCGGGGAGCTGTTTTTT. Amino acids: CASSYSRLKNTGELFF.

This clonotype was detected only a few times. The rearrangement joins TRBV27 to TRBJ1-1; D may be TRBD1 (6 bases). This CDR3 has 15 amino acids. Trimming left V 7 bases short and J 3 bases short, with 18 bases between. The germline V gene has CDR1 MNHEY and CDR2 SMNVEV (reference sequence). The CDR3 DNA reads TGTGCCAGCAAAAGAAACAGGGTCGGAGACACTGAAGCTTTCTTT. Its translation is CASKRNRVGDTEAFF.

Here the CDR3 DNA reads TGTGCCAGCAGTTTAGGAGGACTAGCGCCCCACACAGATACGCAGTATTTT. This encodes CASSLGGLAPHTDTQYF. This sequence joins TRBV27 and TRBJ2-3, with 9 bases lining up with TRBD2. CDR3 length equals 17 residues. The germline CDR1 and CDR2 sequences are MNHEY and SMNVEV (reference sequence). The V and J ends lost 2 bases and 2 bases, in that order; junction bases with no gene match: 8.

In this sample, this clonotype turned up many times. The chain combines TRBV5-4 with TRBJ2-1; possibly TRBD2 for D (6 bases). Germline V lookup: CDR1 SGHNT, CDR2 YYREEE (reference sequence). Trimming pared 5 bases from V and 3 bases from J, leaving 15 bases between. The CDR3 sequence is 15 residues long. The CDR3 spells CASSQGGTLYNEQFF. CDR3 nucleotides: TGTGCCAGCAGTCAAGGCGGGACTCTCTACAATGAGCAGTTCTTC.

V is TRBV25-1 and J is TRBJ2-7; no firm D call. The germline CDR1 and CDR2 sequences are MGHDK and SYGVNS. The germline V and J ends were trimmed by 7 bases and 6 bases, with 16 bases remaining between them. CDR3 length: 13 residues. The DNA of the CDR3 is TGTGCCAGCAATGGAAGATTTGTGGGCGAGCAGTACTTC. Translation gives CASNGRFVGEQYF.

This clonotype showed up just a few times. The rearrangement joins TRBV10-3 to TRBJ2-5; D is perhaps TRBD2 (6 bases). The CDR3 is 14 amino acids. Germline values: CDR1 ENHRY, CDR2 SYGVKD. V lost 8 bases and J lost 5, with 18 bases in between. Here the CDR3 reads CAIQARGDSETQYF. The CDR3 coding sequence is TGTGCCATCCAAGCCCGAGGGGACTCGGAGACCCAGTACTTC.

The rearrangement joins TRBV2 to TRBJ2-2; 13 bases match TRBD2. V shed 10 bases, J shed 5 bases, and the junction held 13 bases outside the gene matches. The CDR3 is 17 residues long. Germline CDR1 and CDR2: SNHLY and FYNNEI. CDR3 DNA sequence: TGTGCCATCTGCCTATCAGGACTAGCGGGAGAGACCGGGGAGCTGTTTTTT. Translating it yields CAICLSGLAGETGELFF.

The rearrangement joins TRBV2 to TRBJ2-1, with D tentatively TRBD1 (6 bases). The V and J ends lost 6 bases and 8 bases respectively, with 8 bases between them. Germline loops: CDR1 SNHLY, CDR2 FYNNEI. This CDR3 contains 11 residues. DNA for the CDR3: TGTGCCAGCAGGACAGGCCATGAGCAGTTCTTC. Translated: CASRTGHEQFF.

This chain links TRBV30 with TRBJ1-3; D unresolved. This CDR3 has 15 amino acids. Germline V gene data show CDR1 as GTSNPN and CDR2 as SVGIG (reference sequence). With 3 bases removed from V and 0 bases from J, the gap between germline ends came to 12 bases. The CDR3 spells CAWSFPTSSGNTIYF. CDR3 DNA sequence: TGTGCCTGGAGCTTCCCGACTAGCTCTGGAAACACCATATATTTT.

The sample holds many counts of this clonotype. J is TRBJ1-1 and V is TRBV12-3 or TRBV12-4; D not resolved. Between the trimmed V and J ends, which lost 5 bases and 6 bases, there was a span of 13 bases. The CDR3 extends over 13 amino acids. In DNA, the CDR3 is TGTGCCAGCAGTGATGCATCAGTAGCTGAAGCTTTCTTT. Translated, it gives CASSDASVAEAFF.

With respect to this clonotype: A clone one base away is much larger, so this may be a read error. The chain combines TRBV7-3 with TRBJ1-3; 11 nucleotides line up with TRBD1. V shed 5 bases, J shed 2 bases, and the junction held 2 bases outside the gene matches. CDR3 size: 15 residues. Germline values: CDR1 SGHTA, CDR2 FQGTGA. The CDR3: CASSQGQGAGNTIYF. CDR3 bases: TGTGCCAGCAGCCAGGGACAGGGGGCTGGAAACACCATATATTTT.

This clonotype turned up a few times. The chain recombines TRBV5-1 with TRBJ2-7, with 7 bases fitting TRBD1. Looked up from germline, CDR1 is SGHRS and CDR2 is YFSETQ. V trimming: 4 bases; J trimming: 2 bases; junction bases outside the gene matches: 6. The CDR3 length is 14 residues. DNA of the CDR3: TGCGCCAGCAGCATTCCAGGGGGAACCTACGAGCAGTACTTC. It yields the protein CASSIPGGTYEQYF.

In its sample, this clonotype was seen a few times. The gene calls are TRBV20-1 and TRBJ2-7; the D is unclear. The CDR3 is made up of 15 amino acids. Germline V lookup: CDR1 DFQATT, CDR2 SNEGSKA (reference sequence). With 4 bases removed from V and 4 bases from J, the gap between germline ends came to 20 bases. The CDR3, as DNA: TGCAGTGCTACGGGCAGCCCCTCACTTCGATACGAGCAGTACTTC. Translation gives CSATGSPSLRYEQYF.

This clonotype was seen ten or more times. The chain combines TRBV7-2 with TRBJ2-4; the D is unclear. This CDR3 has 11 residues. Germline CDR1 and CDR2: SGHTA and FQGNSA. Trimming cost V 3 bases and J 5 bases, with 2 bases left between them. This chain's CDR3 is CASSFQNIQYF. As DNA, the CDR3 is TGTGCCAGCAGCTTCCAAAACATTCAGTACTTC.

There are many counts of this clonotype. CDR3 residues: CASSVGLASYEQYF. DNA for the CDR3: TGTGCCAGCAGCGTCGGACTAGCGTCCTACGAGCAGTACTTC. The rearrangement joins TRBV6-1 to TRBJ2-7; 9 bases are shared with TRBD2. The trim removed 6 bases at V and 1 base at J, leaving 4 bases unmatched. The CDR3 is made up of 14 amino acids. Germline V CDR1 and CDR2: MNHNS, SASEGT.

This rearrangement joins TRBV6-5 to TRBJ2-4; no definite D call. Germline V lookup: CDR1 MNHEY, CDR2 SVGAGI. V was pared by 6 bases and J by 5 bases, with 5 bases between. CDR3 length: 11 amino acids. The CDR3 region is CASRTQNIQYF. CDR3 in DNA: TGTGCCAGCAGGACACAAAACATTCAGTACTTC.

The V call is TRBV2, the J call TRBJ2-7; the D is unclear. The CDR3 spans 20 residues. The V end was cut by 7 bases, the J end by 4 bases, with 35 bases between. Germline V gene lookup returns CDR1 SNHLY and CDR2 FYNNEI. The CDR3 nucleotides are TGTGCCAGCATCTCCTTAAGGAGATGCAGAAGTTCCACCTTCATGTACGAGCAGTACTTC. Amino acid sequence: CASISLRRCRSSTFMYEQYF.

The chain recombines TRBV18 with TRBJ1-1, with D perhaps matching TRBD1 (5 bases). The CDR3 length is 16 residues. V lost 4 bases to trimming and J lost 4 bases, with 19 bases between them. Looked up from germline, CDR1 is KGHSH and CDR2 is LQKENI. The CDR3 sequence is CASSLSGTPGGTEAFF. The CDR3 DNA reads TGTGCCAGCTCACTGTCCGGGACCCCGGGCGGCACTGAAGCTTTCTTT.

This clonotype turned up a few times. CDR3 amino acids: CASSFGTGGFDTQYF. The CDR3 bases are TGTGCCAGCAGTTTCGGGACAGGCGGTTTCGATACGCAGTATTTT. The chain combines TRBV12-3 or TRBV12-4 with TRBJ2-3; 8 bases line up with TRBD1. CDR3 length equals 15 residues. The V and J ends lost 3 bases and 6 bases, in that order; junction bases with no gene match: 8.

The rearrangement uses TRBV11-2 and TRBJ2-3; no firm D call. V lost 5 bases and J 1 base, leaving 19 bases between the germline ends. CDR1 is SGHAT and CDR2 is FQNNGV in the germline V gene. The CDR3 contains 17 residues. CDR3 sequence: CASSPPLGLLGTDTQYF. The DNA for the CDR3 is TGTGCCAGCAGCCCCCCTTTGGGCCTTCTAGGCACAGATACGCAGTATTTT.

This clonotype has just a few counts. The V call is TRBV7-6, the J call TRBJ2-3, with 9 bases that match TRBD2. Trimming at V came to 6 bases and at J to 3 bases, leaving 10 bases not matched to a gene. The CDR3 spans 16 residues. Germline V gene data show CDR1 as SGHVS and CDR2 as FNYEAQ. CDR3 residues: CASSHLAGGPTDTQYF. The DNA of the CDR3 is TGTGCCAGCAGTCACCTGGCGGGAGGGCCAACAGATACGCAGTATTTT.